What follows describes a single TCR beta chain. These data belong to a study of shared clonotypes between healthy human individuals. The protocol was immunoSEQ multiplex PCR, while the TCRdb copy is restricted to in-frame clones and leaves out a portion. The data hold 760,000 or so clones, with roughly 96% observed a single time. Terminally differentiated effector memory CD45RA+ cells were excluded by CCR7 positive selection of CD45RO-negative cells. The V gene lost 0 bases and the J gene lost 6 bases, with 11 bases spanning the gap. CDR3 length: 15 residues. Germline V gene lookup returns CDR1 MGHDK and CDR2 SYGVNS.

Input material: naive CD8+ T cells sorted from blood. This clonotype was obtained from a young man in good health. The chain carries TRBV25-1 and TRBJ1-4, with D maybe TRBD1 (6 bases). The CDR3 loop is CASSEYGEGDEKLFF. The CDR3 DNA sequence: TGTGCCAGCAGTGAATATGGGGAGGGGGATGAAAAACTGTTTTTT.